The source of this TCR beta chain is a study of neurological immune-mediated disorders. It was by 5'RACE with 10-nucleotide random UMIs that the cDNA was made. TCRdb used MiXCR to reprocess the 5' RACE reads, holding one entry per CDR3 protein. Among approximately 32,000 distinct CDR3 sequences listed, 15% were seen once. This clonotype showed up many times. Sequenced: PBMCs. The source is a man between 70 and 80 years old in good health.

The CDR3 loop reads CASSLGRNSGNTIYF. The CDR3 DNA is TGTGCCAGCAGCTTAGGACGGAACTCTGGAAACACCATATATTTT. The chain has TRBV11-3 and TRBJ1-3, with D hard to call. The CDR3 consists of 15 residues. Trimming took off 1 base at V and 0 bases at J, with 7 bases between the two ends. Germline loops: CDR1 SGHNT, CDR2 YENEEA.